This T cell receptor (beta chain) was identified in a study of blood T cell repertoires in COVID-19. Data came from immunoSEQ multiplex PCR; TCRdb stores just in-frame clones and leaves some out. The data show 95,000 to 150,000 clones, 82% seen once. Germline CDR1 and CDR2: SGHDT and YYEEEE. This CDR3 has 15 residues. Trimming removed 3 bases at V and 1 base at J, with 10 bases between. The table lists this clone with a count of one. This receptor was taken from a human donor in a cohort sampled during active COVID-19. V is TRBV5-6 and J is TRBJ2-2; D gene uncertain. Material for sequencing was peripheral blood. The CDR3 nucleotides are TGTGCCAGCAGCTCCCCCCCAGGGAACACCGGGGAGCTGTTTTTT. Its translation: CASSSPPGNTGELFF.